Below are 27 T cell receptor beta chains sequenced from a single sample in a study of blood T cell repertoires in COVID-19. TCRdb's table, derived via immunoSEQ multiplex PCR, lists solely in-frame clones and lacks some. The sample records tens of thousands of clones, around 84% being singletons. Specimen: peripheral blood. The receptor source for this set is a human donor in a cohort sampled during active COVID-19.

This sequence joins TRBV5-5 and TRBJ2-7; 9 bases fit TRBD1. Germline CDR1 is SGHKS and CDR2 is YYEKEE (reference sequence). This CDR3 is built from 15 residues. V was pared by 3 bases and J by 4 bases, with 8 bases of the junction left unmatched. The CDR3: CASSSAGQGSYEQYF. Here the CDR3 DNA reads TGTGCCAGCAGCTCCGCGGGACAGGGAAGTTACGAGCAGTACTTC.

In DNA, the CDR3 is TGTGCCAGCAGCGATTGGAGCGGGGGTCCCGACAATGAGCAGTTCTTC. It codes for CASSDWSGGPDNEQFF. J is TRBJ2-1 and V is TRBV11-2, with 8 bases matching TRBD2. Trimming cost V 5 bases and J 5 bases; bases outside gene matches: 11. The CDR3 spans 16 residues. In germline, CDR1 is SGHAT, CDR2 FQNNGV.

This clone was seen a single time. V gene TRBV13 combines with J gene TRBJ1-1; TRBD1 might be the D (6 bases). Germline V gene lookup returns CDR1 PRHDT and CDR2 FYEKMQ (reference sequence). Trimming left V 5 bases short and J 5 bases short, with 12 bases between. CDR3 length: 13 amino acids. CDR3 residues: CASSTGFNTEAFF. The DNA of the CDR3 is TGTGCCAGCAGCACAGGGTTCAATACTGAAGCTTTCTTT.

The J gene is TRBJ2-7, the V gene TRBV19, with D possibly matching TRBD2 (5 bases). The CDR3 has 13 amino acids. Germline CDR1 LNHDA, CDR2 SQIVND (reference sequence). Trimming removed 5 bases at V and 6 bases at J, with 14 bases between. CDR3 nucleotide sequence: TGTGCCAGTAGTTTCCTGGACGGAGGCGAGCAGTACTTC. Its translation is CASSFLDGGEQYF.

This chain uses TRBV28 with TRBJ2-7; D gene unclear. The V gene's germline CDR1 is MDHEN and CDR2 SYDVKM. The CDR3 has 13 amino acids. V was cut by 2 bases and J by 1 base, with 6 bases left in between. CDR3 DNA sequence: TGTGCCAGCAGTTTAGGCAATTCCTACGAGCAGTACTTC. It specifies CASSLGNSYEQYF. Together with reference TRBV28 and TRBJ2-7, the CDR3 gives the full variable domain: DVKVTQSSRYLVKRTGEKVFLECVQDMDHENMFWYRQDPGLGLRLIYFSYDVKMKEKGDIPEGYSVSREKKERFSLILESASTNQTSMYLCASSLGNSYEQYFGPGTRLTVT.

The genes are TRBV6-5 and TRBJ2-7; 9 nucleotides agree with TRBD1. Germline V gene sequence: CDR1 MNHEY, CDR2 SVGAGI. V dropped 6 bases and J dropped 7; count of bases not matched to a gene: 10. This CDR3 has 14 residues. The CDR3 DNA sequence: TGTGCCAGCAGCGTGGACAGGGGCCGCGGGGAGCAGTACTTC. Protein product: CASSVDRGRGEQYF.

This clone came up a few times. The chain couples TRBV7-9 to TRBJ1-1; a possible D gene is TRBD1 (5 bases). Germline V gene lookup returns CDR1 SEHNR and CDR2 FQNEAQ (reference sequence). CDR3 length: 16 residues. V lost 4 bases to trimming and J lost 4 bases, with 19 bases between them. As DNA, the CDR3 is TGTGCCAGCAGCTCAGGTTTTGTGGGGCGCAGCACTGAAGCTTTCTTT. Amino acid sequence: CASSSGFVGRSTEAFF.

The chain carries TRBV11-3 and TRBJ2-5, with 7 bases matching TRBD2. CDR3 length equals 14 residues. Germline lookup yields CDR1 SGHNT and CDR2 YENEEA. The trim removed 2 bases at V and 3 bases at J, leaving 3 bases unmatched. Here the CDR3 reads CASSLTGGKETQYF. The CDR3 bases are TGTGCCAGCAGCTTAACGGGGGGAAAAGAGACCCAGTACTTC.

V usage is TRBV6-5 and J usage is TRBJ1-5; 12 nucleotides agree with TRBD1. Germline loops: CDR1 MNHEY, CDR2 SVGAGI. The J segment lost 8 bases and the V segment lost 5 bases, leaving 7 bases of the junction unmatched. This CDR3 comprises 15 residues. CDR3 nucleotide sequence: TGTGCCAGCAGTCGGGGACAGGGGGCAAGAGAGCCCCAGCATTTT. Encoded protein: CASSRGQGAREPQHF.

The sample holds one count of this clone. The genes are TRBV6-2 or TRBV6-3 and TRBJ2-2, with D perhaps TRBD1 (6 bases). The germline gives CDR1 MNHEY, CDR2 SVGEGT. V lost 5 bases to trimming and J lost 0 bases, with 13 bases between them. This CDR3 has 16 residues. The CDR3 here is CASSPRGRPNTGELFF. The CDR3 coding sequence is TGTGCCAGCAGTCCCAGGGGACGGCCGAACACCGGGGAGCTGTTTTTT.

Only one count was recorded for this clone. The chain recombines TRBV19 with TRBJ2-7; TRBD1 aligns across 10 bases. Germline CDR1 LNHDA, CDR2 SQIVND (reference sequence). J was trimmed by 2 bases and V by 5 bases; bases with no gene match: 6. The CDR3 runs to 15 residues. DNA of the CDR3: TGTGCCAGTAGTTTGGGACAGGGGCTAACCTACGAGCAGTACTTC. Translating gives CASSLGQGLTYEQYF. Full variable domain (rest looked up from reference TRBV19 and TRBJ2-7): DGGITQSPKYLFRKEGQNVTLSCEQNLNHDAMYWYRQDPGQGLRLIYYSQIVNDFQKGDIAEGYSVSREKKESFPLTVTSAQKNPTAFYLCASSLGQGLTYEQYFGPGTRLTVT.

CDR3 region: CASSLTGGSNQPQHF. CDR3 nucleotides: TGTGCCAGCAGCTTGACAGGGGGTAGCAATCAGCCCCAGCATTTT. J is TRBJ1-5 and V is TRBV5-5; 8 bases line up with TRBD1. Germline values: CDR1 SGHKS, CDR2 YYEKEE (reference sequence). CDR3 length equals 15 residues. Trimming removed 1 base from V and 0 bases from J; junction bases left unmatched: 0.

This chain links TRBV18 with TRBJ1-2, with D possibly TRBD1 on 5 matching bases. The V gene lost 6 bases and the J gene lost 7 bases, with 15 bases spanning the gap. Germline lookup yields CDR1 KGHSH and CDR2 LQKENI. This CDR3 contains 13 residues. The chain's CDR3 is CASSPDNVGGYTF. DNA of the CDR3: TGTGCCAGCTCGCCGGACAACGTGGGTGGCTACACCTTC. Together with reference TRBV18 and TRBJ1-2, the CDR3 gives the full variable domain: NAGVMQNPRHLVRRRGQEARLRCSPMKGHSHVYWYRQLPEEGLKFMVYLQKENIIDESGMPKERFSAEFPKEGPSILRIQQVVRGDSAAYFCASSPDNVGGYTFGSGTRLTVV.

V is TRBV15 and J is TRBJ2-7; 11 nucleotides align to TRBD1. V was clipped by 3 bases and J by 6 bases; unmatched bases: 4. Per the germline V gene, CDR1 is LNHNV and CDR2 is YYDKDF (reference sequence). The CDR3 is made up of 14 amino acids. CDR3: CATSRDRGLREQYF. CDR3 DNA: TGTGCCACCAGCAGGGACAGGGGGCTTCGCGAGCAGTACTTC.

V gene TRBV11-2 combines with J gene TRBJ2-7, with 9 bases matching TRBD1. Germline CDR1 and CDR2: SGHAT and FQNNGV. The V segment lost 2 bases and the J segment 1 base; nucleotides outside the gene matches: 6. The CDR3 has 16 amino acids. This CDR3 is CASSLLGTGRSYEQYF. CDR3 nucleotides: TGTGCCAGCAGCTTACTCGGGACAGGGCGATCCTACGAGCAGTACTTC.

The genes are TRBV10-3 and TRBJ2-1; 12 bases agree with TRBD2. Trimming at V came to 1 base and at J to 8 bases, leaving 15 bases not matched to a gene. The CDR3 consists of 19 residues. Germline V gene lookup returns CDR1 ENHRY and CDR2 SYGVKD. The CDR3 DNA follows: TGTGCCATCAGTGAGTTCTCTAGCGGGAGGGCCCGGTTAGTTGATGAGCAGTTCTTC. This translates into CAISEFSSGRARLVDEQFF.

The rearrangement joins TRBV4-2 to TRBJ2-5, with 7 bases identical to TRBD2. The CDR3 sequence is 16 residues long. With 0 bases clipped from V and 5 bases from J, the junction kept 9 bases outside the gene matches. The germline CDR1 and CDR2 sequences are LGHNA and YNFKEQ. CDR3 bases: TGTGCCAGCAGCCAAGATAAAACGGGAGGTCGGGAGACCCAGTACTTC. Its translation is CASSQDKTGGRETQYF.

This clone was seen a handful of times. This chain joins TRBV4-2 and TRBJ2-7; no clear D. The CDR3 extends over 13 amino acids. Trimming cost V 1 base and J 7 bases, with 11 bases left between them. Per the germline V gene, CDR1 is LGHNA and CDR2 is YNFKEQ. The CDR3 DNA reads as TGTGCCAGCAGCCAAGCGTCGAACGGGGAGCAGTACTTC. This sequence encodes CASSQASNGEQYF.

The sample holds a few counts of this clone. V is TRBV6-5 and J is TRBJ1-2; TRBD1 agrees at 7 bases. Looked up from germline, CDR1 is MNHEY and CDR2 is SVGAGI. V lost 6 bases and J lost 4; bases outside the gene matches: 8. CDR3 size: 14 residues. The CDR3 sequence is CASRKMTGIYGYTF. The CDR3 nucleotides are TGTGCCAGCAGGAAAATGACAGGGATCTATGGCTACACCTTC.

The chain is built from TRBV19 and TRBJ2-4; 11 bases align to TRBD2. The CDR3 consists of 13 residues. Germline CDR1 reads LNHDA; CDR2 reads SQIVND (reference sequence). The trim removed 5 bases at V and 14 bases at J, leaving 8 bases unmatched. The CDR3 loop reads CASSGTGLAEEYF. The CDR3 region has the DNA TGTGCCAGTAGTGGGACGGGACTAGCGGAGGAGTACTTC. Supplemented by reference TRBV19 and TRBJ2-4, the full variable domain reads DGGITQSPKYLFRKEGQNVTLSCEQNLNHDAMYWYRQDPGQGLRLIYYSQIVNDFQKGDIAEGYSVSREKKESFPLTVTSAQKNPTAFYLCASSGTGLAEEYFGAGTRLSVL.

The table lists this clone with a count of one. This rearrangement joins TRBV6-5 to TRBJ2-1, with 13 positions matching TRBD2. Germline loops: CDR1 MNHEY, CDR2 SVGAGI. Trimming at V came to 0 bases and at J to 7 bases, leaving 3 bases not matched to a gene. The CDR3 has 16 amino acids. The CDR3 sequence: CASSYSLGLAGNEQFF. In nucleotides, the CDR3 is TGTGCCAGCAGTTACTCTCTGGGACTAGCGGGAAATGAGCAGTTCTTC.

This chain joins TRBV30 and TRBJ2-7; 9 bases match TRBD1. The CDR3 length is 15 residues. Germline lookup yields CDR1 GTSNPN and CDR2 SVGIG (reference sequence). Losses at the gene ends were 3 bases for V and 5 bases for J; bases not matched to a gene: 11. DNA of the CDR3: TGTGCCTGGAGAGCAACCGGGACAGGGTACCACGAGCAGTACTTC. Translated: CAWRATGTGYHEQYF.

This CDR3 reads CASSEWTGSYEQYF. For the CDR3, the DNA is TGTGCCAGCAGTGAATGGACAGGGTCCTACGAGCAGTACTTC. The chain has TRBV25-1 and TRBJ2-7, with 8 bases lining up with TRBD1. The CDR3 covers 14 residues. The junction had 0 bases not matched to a gene; V was cut back by 1 base and J by 1 base. CDR1 is MGHDK and CDR2 is SYGVNS in the germline V gene.

The J gene is TRBJ2-1, the V gene TRBV18; tentatively, D is TRBD1 (6 bases). The CDR3 consists of 15 residues. The germline V gene encodes CDR1 KGHSH and CDR2 LQKENI. Trimming shortened V by 3 bases and J by 2 bases, and 11 bases separated the two germline ends. The CDR3 DNA reads TGTGCCAGCTCACCGAGTGGACAGCCCTACAATGAGCAGTTCTTC. This encodes CASSPSGQPYNEQFF.

This clone was seen a handful of times. The V call is TRBV28, the J call TRBJ1-5; a possible D gene is TRBD1 (5 bases). Germline CDR1 is MDHEN and CDR2 is SYDVKM. The CDR3 is 15 amino acids. V was shortened by 2 bases and J by 1 base, with 9 bases between the two germline ends. CDR3 protein: CASSLTGVSNQPQHF. CDR3 nucleotides: TGTGCCAGCAGTTTAACAGGAGTAAGCAATCAGCCCCAGCATTTT.

The V call is TRBV24-1, the J call TRBJ2-1, with D unresolved. V lost 5 bases, J lost 6 bases, and 7 bases lay in between. The CDR3 extends over 12 amino acids. CDR1 is KGHDR, CDR2 SFDVKD, per germline. CDR3 region: CATSGRANEQFF. The DNA of the CDR3 is TGTGCCACCAGTGGAAGAGCCAATGAGCAGTTCTTC.

The chain has TRBV2 and TRBJ2-1; D possibly corresponds to TRBD1 (6 bases). In germline, CDR1 is SNHLY, CDR2 FYNNEI. The CDR3 runs to 13 residues. V gave up 2 bases and J gave up 7 bases, with 9 bases separating them. DNA of the CDR3: TGTGCCAGCAGTGAACTGGACAGTAATGAGCAGTTCTTC. It codes for CASSELDSNEQFF. The full variable domain, in which reference TRBV2 and TRBJ2-1 provide the parts outside the CDR3, is EPEVTQTPSHQVTQMGQEVILRCVPISNHLYFYWYRQILGQKVEFLVSFYNNEISEKSEIFDDQFSVERPDGSNFTLKIRSTKLEDSAMYFCASSELDSNEQFFGPGTRLTVL.